This T cell receptor (beta chain) appears in the sequencing data of a study of T cells after yellow fever vaccination. Notes on this clonotype: Its specificity is not known.

The authors made TCR cDNA by 5'RACE template switching, adding a universal primer site and UMIs. In TCRdb, the 5' RACE reads were re-called with MiXCR into one record per CDR3 protein. The repertoire has around 72,000 distinct CDR3 sequences, around 7.1% of them found once; the top ten carry more than 25%. Findings of the study overall: Overlap between CD4 and CD8 compartments was detected for a small share of clonotypes.

V lost 4 bases, J lost 5 bases, and 8 bases lay in between. Germline CDR1 is SEHNR and CDR2 is FQNEAQ (reference sequence). This CDR3 spans 12 amino acids. The chain joins TRBV7-9 to TRBJ1-1, with D possibly matching TRBD1 (5 bases). This TCR was recovered from a man younger than 35 who received the YFV17D yellow fever vaccine. The source material was CD8+ T cells sorted from PBMCs, sampled around 10 days after the first yellow fever vaccination. CDR3 nucleotide sequence: TGTGCCAGCAGCTCGGGGCGGACTGAAGCTTTCTTT. This gives the protein CASSSGRTEAFF.